Following are 2 T cell receptor beta chains from one sample sequenced in a study of blood T cell repertoires in COVID-19. Here immunoSEQ multiplex PCR was the method, and the copy in TCRdb shows in-frame clones only, minus some. The sample contains under 500,000 clones, roughly 87% of which appear only once. The sample taken for sequencing was PBMCs or T cells enriched from blood (not recorded which). The source is a woman younger than 35 with acute COVID-19.

The V and J genes are TRBV9 and TRBJ2-1, with no clear D. The germline CDR1 and CDR2 sequences are SGDLS and YYNGEE. The CDR3 length is 15 residues. V lost 2 bases, J lost 0 bases, and 9 bases lay in between. CDR3 coding DNA: TGTGCCAGCAGCGTCACGACACTCTCCTACAATGAGCAGTTCTTC. Amino acids: CASSVTTLSYNEQFF.

The chain couples TRBV7-8 to TRBJ2-1; no clear D gene. The germline V gene has CDR1 SGHVS and CDR2 FQNEAQ. The CDR3 loop spans 13 amino acids. V lost 5 bases to trimming and J lost 7 bases, with 12 bases between them. CDR3 loop: CASSLSFKNEQFF. The DNA for the CDR3 is TGTGCCAGCAGCCTTTCCTTTAAAAATGAGCAGTTCTTC.